The T cell receptor beta chain under discussion was sequenced for a study of control samples from healthy donors and cancer patients. Sequencing was performed with immunoSEQ multiplex PCR; in TCRdb, only in-frame clones are kept and a portion is missing. The table records about 150,000 clones, 90% to 95% of them present only once. This CDR3 spans 15 amino acids. V lost 0 bases to trimming and J lost 8 bases, with 11 bases between them. Germline V lookup: CDR1 MGHRA, CDR2 YSYEKL. The rearrangement links TRBV4-1 to TRBJ1-6, with D maybe TRBD1 (5 bases). The clonotype was recovered from a man between 18 and 35 years old in good health. Specimen: blood. The CDR3 is CASSQDEGRDSPLHF. CDR3 in DNA: TGCGCCAGCAGCCAAGACGAGGGGCGAGATTCACCCCTCCACTTT.